These 24 T cell receptor beta chains were all obtained from the same sample, sequenced in a study of shared clonotypes between healthy human individuals. Assay used: immunoSEQ multiplex PCR; TCRdb lists only in-frame clones, some missing. This sample has more than 1.2 million clones, with approximately 98.5% found just once. Sequenced input: naive CD4+ T cells sorted from blood. Subset of the sample: CD45RA+ positively selected. These receptor sequences come from a man aged 25-45 years in good health.

The CDR3 spells CASRFSGGGDTQYF. CDR3 in DNA: TGTGCCAGCAGGTTTAGCGGGGGGGGAGATACGCAGTATTTT. The rearrangement links TRBV11-2 to TRBJ2-3, with 11 nucleotides matching TRBD2. The CDR3 is 14 amino acids. Germline V gives CDR1 SGHAT, CDR2 FQNNGV. Trimming took 6 bases from V and 5 from J; bases not matched to a gene: 4.

The DNA for the CDR3 is TGTGCCAGCAGTGAGGGGGCAGGGGGAAGACAGCCCCAGCATTTT. It specifies CASSEGAGGRQPQHF. The V call is TRBV6-4, the J call TRBJ1-5; TRBD1 agrees at 7 bases. Trimming took 3 bases from V and 7 from J; bases not matched to a gene: 9. CDR1 and CDR2 (germline): MRHNA, SNTAGT. The CDR3 contains 15 residues.

The rearrangement joins TRBV27 to TRBJ2-1, with 11 bases matching TRBD2. The length of the CDR3 is 19 residues. Trimming at V came to 6 bases and at J to 4 bases, leaving 17 bases not matched to a gene. The germline V gene encodes CDR1 MNHEY and CDR2 SMNVEV (reference sequence). CDR3 DNA sequence: TGTGCCAGCAGCCGAGAAGGGGAACTAGCGGGGGCTATATACAATGAGCAGTTCTTC. It codes for CASSREGELAGAIYNEQFF.

The table lists this clone with a count of one. A read error may produce the germline difference seen at one junction end. The rearrangement uses TRBV5-8 and TRBJ2-4; 8 nucleotides line up with TRBD2. CDR1 SGHTS and CDR2 YDEGEE come from the germline V gene. The CDR3 is 12 amino acids. The CDR3: CASSFPGLVQLF. CDR3 coding DNA: TGTGCCAGCAGCTTCCCGGGACTAGTCCAGCTCTTC. Using reference TRBV5-8 and TRBJ2-4 for the parts outside the CDR3, the full variable domain is EAGVTQSPTHLIKTRGQQATLRCSPISGHTSVYWYQQALGLGLQFLLWYDEGEERNRGNFPPRFSGRQFPNYSSELNVNALELEDSALYLCASSFPGLVQLFGAGTRLSVL.

V gene TRBV4-1 combines with J gene TRBJ2-2; D is undetermined. This CDR3 region has 12 residues. Trimming stripped 3 bases from V and 6 bases from J, with 5 bases between. The germline gives CDR1 MGHRA, CDR2 YSYEKL. The CDR3 nucleotides read TGCGCCAGCAGCCACCTACCCGGGGAGCTGTTTTTT. Translated: CASSHLPGELFF.

The V call is TRBV7-3, the J call TRBJ2-3; a possible D gene is TRBD2 (5 bases). Trimming pared 5 bases from V and 1 base from J, leaving 19 bases between. Germline loops: CDR1 SGHTA, CDR2 FQGTGA. The CDR3 consists of 17 residues. The CDR3 sequence is CASSPRIWGEGTDTQYF. The CDR3, as DNA: TGTGCCAGCAGCCCCCGAATTTGGGGAGAAGGCACAGATACGCAGTATTTT. The entire variable domain, with the rest obtained from reference TRBV7-3 and TRBJ2-3, is as follows: GAGVSQTPSNKVTEKGKYVELRCDPISGHTALYWYRQSLGQGPEFLIYFQGTGAADDSGLPNDRFFAVRPEGSVSTLKIQRTERGDSAVYLCASSPRIWGEGTDTQYFGPGTRLTVL.

In DNA, the CDR3 is TGTGCCAGCAGTTTACGGTCCGCGGGAGGGCCAGGCGAGCAGTACTTC. Its translation: CASSLRSAGGPGEQYF. The chain joins TRBV27 to TRBJ2-7; TRBD2 agrees at 9 bases. The CDR3 extends over 16 amino acids. Germline V lookup: CDR1 MNHEY, CDR2 SMNVEV (reference sequence). V dropped 2 bases and J dropped 6; count of bases not matched to a gene: 11.

As to this clone: This CDR3 is also generated by other DNA sequences in the sample. This chain joins TRBV9 and TRBJ2-2; D is uncertain. V was trimmed by 0 bases and J by 4 bases, leaving 10 bases between them. Germline values: CDR1 SGDLS, CDR2 YYNGEE. The CDR3 contains 15 residues. Here the CDR3 reads CASSVGSRGTGELFF. The DNA of the CDR3 is TGTGCCAGCAGCGTAGGGAGTCGCGGCACCGGGGAGCTGTTTTTT. Full variable domain (missing parts from reference TRBV9 and TRBJ2-2): DSGVTQTPKHLITATGQRVTLRCSPRSGDLSVYWYQQSLDQGLQFLIQYYNGEERAKGNILERFSAQQFPDLHSELNLSSLELGDSALYFCASSVGSRGTGELFFGEGSRLTVL.

The chain is built from TRBV19 and TRBJ1-3, with D perhaps matching TRBD1 (6 bases). The CDR3 spans 16 residues. V lost 5 bases and J lost 0, with 14 bases in between. The germline gives CDR1 LNHDA, CDR2 SQIVND (reference sequence). The chain's CDR3 is CASSFRTAGSGNTIYF. The CDR3 DNA is TGTGCCAGTAGTTTCAGGACAGCAGGCTCTGGAAACACCATATATTTT.

This clone was seen only once. The CDR3 sequence is CASTPDDRLGASDTQYF. In DNA, the CDR3 is TGTGCCAGCACGCCAGATGACAGGTTGGGGGCATCAGATACGCAGTATTTT. The rearrangement uses TRBV25-1 and TRBJ2-3; possibly TRBD1 for D (6 bases). The CDR3 covers 17 residues. CDR1 is MGHDK and CDR2 is SYGVNS in the germline V gene. The V end was cut by 7 bases, the J end by 4 bases, with 24 bases between.

The V call is TRBV7-9, the J call TRBJ1-5; D perhaps matches TRBD1 (5 bases). Per the germline V gene, CDR1 is SEHNR and CDR2 is FQNEAQ (reference sequence). The V and J ends lost 2 bases and 1 base respectively, with 9 bases between them. The CDR3 is made up of 15 amino acids. This CDR3 reads CASSLSGESNQPQHF. CDR3 sequence (DNA): TGTGCCAGCAGCTTATCGGGGGAAAGCAATCAGCCCCAGCATTTT.

V is TRBV29-1 and J is TRBJ2-3; D gene ambiguous. From germline, CDR1 is SQVTM and CDR2 ANQGSEA. V was trimmed by 2 bases and J by 0 bases, leaving 9 bases between them. This CDR3 contains 14 residues. The CDR3 sequence: CSVESWASTDTQYF. The CDR3 coding sequence is TGCAGCGTTGAAAGCTGGGCTAGCACAGATACGCAGTATTTT.

This clone is a singleton in its sample. The chain links TRBV5-1 to TRBJ2-3; the match to TRBD2 covers 7 bases. The CDR3 is made up of 14 amino acids. J lost 4 bases, V lost 2 bases, and 4 bases had no gene match. The germline V gene has CDR1 SGHRS and CDR2 YFSETQ. This CDR3 is CASSFAGAADTQYF. The CDR3 bases are TGCGCCAGCAGCTTTGCGGGAGCGGCAGATACGCAGTATTTT.

The chain combines TRBV7-9 with TRBJ1-4; 10 nucleotides line up with TRBD1. Germline V lookup: CDR1 SEHNR, CDR2 FQNEAQ (reference sequence). This CDR3 has 18 residues. V was pared by 2 bases and J by 1 base, with 7 bases of the junction left unmatched. CDR3 region: CASSLMTGGMGTNEKLFF. CDR3 DNA sequence: TGTGCCAGCAGCTTAATGACAGGGGGCATGGGAACTAATGAAAAACTGTTTTTT.

The V gene is TRBV27, the J gene TRBJ2-7; 8 positions match TRBD1. Losses at the gene ends were 6 bases for V and 2 bases for J; bases not matched to a gene: 9. CDR1 and CDR2 (germline): MNHEY, SMNVEV (reference sequence). The CDR3 consists of 15 residues. CDR3 DNA sequence: TGTGCCAGCAGGGTAACCGGGACAGGTACCTACGAGCAGTACTTC. Its translation is CASRVTGTGTYEQYF.

This rearrangement joins TRBV6-6 to TRBJ2-7; 8 positions agree with TRBD1. The germline gives CDR1 MNHNY, CDR2 SVGAGI (reference sequence). The CDR3 is 13 amino acids. V was clipped by 2 bases and J by 3 bases; unmatched bases: 0. The CDR3 protein is CASSYGTGYEQYF. For the CDR3, the DNA is TGTGCCAGCAGTTACGGGACAGGCTACGAGCAGTACTTC.

The chain couples TRBV2 to TRBJ2-1; TRBD1 aligns across 9 bases. Per germline, CDR1 SNHLY and CDR2 FYNNEI. Trimming took 7 bases from V and 3 from J; bases not matched to a gene: 7. There are 15 residues in the CDR3. The DNA of the CDR3 is TGTGCCAGCAAAATAACAGGGGGCGACTACAATGAGCAGTTCTTC. Translated: CASKITGGDYNEQFF.

The CDR3 sequence: CASRNAGTVNTEAFF. DNA of the CDR3: TGTGCCAGCCGTAACGCCGGGACAGTGAACACTGAAGCTTTCTTT. The V call is TRBV27, the J call TRBJ1-1; 7 nucleotides align to TRBD1. The CDR3 contains 15 residues. The V and J ends lost 8 bases and 0 bases, in that order; junction bases with no gene match: 9. Germline V gene sequence: CDR1 MNHEY, CDR2 SMNVEV (reference sequence).

The chain couples TRBV30 to TRBJ2-2, with no clear D. Germline V lookup: CDR1 GTSNPN, CDR2 SVGIG (reference sequence). The CDR3 consists of 13 residues. V was trimmed by 0 bases and J by 6 bases, leaving 8 bases between them. CDR3 region: CAWSVIGAGELFF. As DNA, the CDR3 is TGTGCCTGGAGTGTTATTGGTGCCGGGGAGCTGTTTTTT.

The sample holds one count of this clone. The J gene is TRBJ1-3, the V gene TRBV7-9; D is undetermined. Trimming took off 2 bases at V and 0 bases at J, with 14 bases between the two ends. Germline loops: CDR1 SEHNR, CDR2 FQNEAQ (reference sequence). This CDR3 is 17 amino acids long. Written as DNA, the CDR3 is TGTGCCAGCAGCTTATTAGGCAGGCGCGCCTCTGGAAACACCATATATTTT. It specifies CASSLLGRRASGNTIYF.

The chain uses TRBV28 and TRBJ2-7; 8 bases agree with TRBD1. Losses at the gene ends were 3 bases for V and 2 bases for J; bases not matched to a gene: 3. Per the germline V gene, CDR1 is MDHEN and CDR2 is SYDVKM. CDR3 length: 14 residues. CDR3 bases: TGTGCCAGCAGTTTTACGGGACAGGCCTACGAGCAGTACTTC. It codes for CASSFTGQAYEQYF.

V usage is TRBV9 and J usage is TRBJ2-3; 7 nucleotides line up with TRBD1. The J segment lost 0 bases and the V segment lost 4 bases, leaving 20 bases of the junction unmatched. Germline CDR1 is SGDLS and CDR2 is YYNGEE. The CDR3 has 20 residues. The CDR3: CASSLTLRPLTGDSTDTQYF. The CDR3 DNA reads TGTGCCAGCAGCCTAACGCTCCGCCCGCTAACAGGGGATAGCACAGATACGCAGTATTTT.

V gene TRBV28 combines with J gene TRBJ2-1, with 13 positions matching TRBD2. This CDR3 region has 17 residues. CDR1 MDHEN and CDR2 SYDVKM come from the germline V gene. The V gene end was trimmed by 2 bases and the J gene end by 8 bases; junction bases not matched to a gene: 9. This CDR3 is CASSLVVLAGGVDEQFF. The CDR3 DNA reads as TGTGCCAGCAGTTTAGTAGTACTAGCGGGAGGGGTCGATGAGCAGTTCTTC.

This clone was seen once. CDR3 residues: CASSPVTSGSFSYEQYF. The CDR3 DNA follows: TGTGCCAGCTCACCCGTGACTAGCGGAAGCTTTTCCTACGAGCAGTACTTC. J is TRBJ2-7 and V is TRBV18, with 9 bases that match TRBD2. V dropped 3 bases and J dropped 1; count of bases not matched to a gene: 10. The germline V gene encodes CDR1 KGHSH and CDR2 LQKENI. This CDR3 comprises 17 residues.